The 10 T cell receptor beta chains listed next were all sequenced from one sample in a study of cytomegalovirus exposure and HLA in healthy donors. PCR primers comprised 60 Vbeta and 13 Jbeta primers. Only in-frame clones appear in the TCRdb table, and some are missing; sequencing was by immunoSEQ multiplex PCR. This table has roughly 110,000 clones, 74% appearing once. The specimen was PBMCs. These receptors were collected from a human donor in good health.

This clone was detected only a few times. Other DNA sequences in this sample translate to the same CDR3. The chain carries TRBV30 and TRBJ2-7; possible D gene TRBD1, 5 bases. Germline loops: CDR1 GTSNPN, CDR2 SVGIG (reference sequence). Trimming pared 1 base from V and 3 bases from J, leaving 7 bases between. The CDR3 sequence is 12 residues long. Written as DNA, the CDR3 is TGTGCCTGGAGTGCGCAGGGCTACGAGCAGTACTTC. As protein: CAWSAQGYEQYF.

The chain employs TRBV27 and TRBJ1-2; D is uncertain. CDR1 is MNHEY, CDR2 SMNVEV, per germline (reference sequence). The V and J ends lost 5 bases and 8 bases respectively, with 15 bases between them. This CDR3 has 13 amino acids. CDR3 sequence (DNA): TGTGCCAGCAGTCCCCGCCAGACGACAGGCTACACCTTC. Translating gives CASSPRQTTGYTF.

In DNA form, the CDR3 reads TGTGCCAGCAGCCGTACGGCCGGGACAGCATACTACAATGAGCAGTTCTTC. This translates into CASSRTAGTAYYNEQFF. This chain uses TRBV5-6 with TRBJ2-1; 7 bases map to TRBD1. The germline V gene encodes CDR1 SGHDT and CDR2 YYEEEE. This CDR3 region has 17 residues. With 4 bases clipped from V and 3 bases from J, the junction kept 13 bases outside the gene matches.

This chain connects TRBV5-1 to TRBJ2-6, with 11 bases aligning to TRBD1. The J segment lost 0 bases and the V segment lost 4 bases, leaving 6 bases of the junction unmatched. CDR3 length: 18 amino acids. In germline, CDR1 is SGHRS, CDR2 YFSETQ. Here the CDR3 DNA reads TGCGCCAGCAGCAGGACCGGGACAGGGGGCTCTGGGGCCAACGTCCTGACTTTC. It encodes CASSRTGTGGSGANVLTF.

CDR3 loop: CASSKTGTDTQYF. Written as DNA, the CDR3 is TGTGCCAGCAGCAAAACAGGCACAGATACGCAGTATTTT. The chain is built from TRBV7-2 and TRBJ2-3; D ambiguous. There are 13 residues in the CDR3. Trimming took 5 bases from V and 1 from J, leaving 7 bases between them. Germline V gene sequence: CDR1 SGHTA, CDR2 FQGNSA. The variable domain in full, with the rest retrieved from reference TRBV7-2 and TRBJ2-3, is GAGVSQSPSNKVTEKGKDVELRCDPISGHTALYWYRQSLGQGLEFLIYFQGNSAPDKSGLPSDRFSAERTGGSVSTLTIQRTQQEDSAVYLCASSKTGTDTQYFGPGTRLTVL.

The V gene is TRBV7-8, the J gene TRBJ1-1; 7 bases map to TRBD1. The CDR3 contains 15 residues. J lost 0 bases, V lost 1 base, and 2 bases had no gene match. CDR1 is SGHVS and CDR2 is FQNEAQ in the germline V gene. CDR3: CASSLGQGMNTEAFF. The CDR3 nucleotides read TGTGCCAGCAGCTTAGGACAGGGAATGAACACTGAAGCTTTCTTT.

The V and J genes are TRBV4-1 and TRBJ2-7; 8 bases are a match to TRBD1. Trimming removed 2 bases from V and 0 bases from J; junction bases left unmatched: 6. Germline CDR1 reads MGHRA; CDR2 reads YSYEKL. This CDR3 spans 16 amino acids. The CDR3 sequence: CASSQRDRPYSYEQYF. The CDR3, as DNA: TGCGCCAGCAGCCAACGGGACAGGCCTTACTCCTACGAGCAGTACTTC.

The chain links TRBV7-9 to TRBJ2-7, with 11 bases fitting TRBD1. Germline CDR1 SEHNR, CDR2 FQNEAQ (reference sequence). V trimming: 3 bases; J trimming: 3 bases; junction bases outside the gene matches: 1. This CDR3 spans 14 amino acids. CDR3 loop: CASSFGTGGYEQYF. CDR3 DNA: TGTGCCAGCAGCTTTGGGACAGGGGGCTACGAGCAGTACTTC. Variable domain in full (rest from reference TRBV7-9 and TRBJ2-7): DTGVSQNPRHKITKRGQNVTFRCDPISEHNRLYWYRQTLGQGPEFLTYFQNEAQLEKSRLLSDRFSAERPKGSFSTLEIQRTEQGDSAMYLCASSFGTGGYEQYFGPGTRLTVT.

The rearrangement uses TRBV6-1 and TRBJ1-3; no clear D. The V gene lost 3 bases and the J gene lost 1 base, with 16 bases spanning the gap. Germline V gene data show CDR1 as MNHNS and CDR2 as SASEGT. This CDR3 is built from 17 residues. In DNA form, the CDR3 reads TGTGCCAGCAGTGATGGCATCGGCGGCACATCTGGAAACACCATATATTTT. Protein product: CASSDGIGGTSGNTIYF.

V and J are TRBV5-8 and TRBJ1-4; D is undetermined. The V end lost 4 bases, the J end lost 8 bases, and 18 bases lay between the germline ends. The CDR3 runs to 15 residues. Looked up from germline, CDR1 is SGHTS and CDR2 is YDEGEE. Here the CDR3 DNA reads TGTGCCAGCAGCCGCGGACTCCGAGGGTACGAAAAACTGTTTTTT. Encoded protein: CASSRGLRGYEKLFF.